This T cell receptor (beta chain) was obtained from a study of T cells in Graves' hyperthyroidism and ophthalmopathy. Across the study: Peripheral blood was drawn at first diagnosis, prior to all treatment.

This clonotype was counted ten times or more. V was cut by 2 bases and J by 7 bases, with 5 bases left in between. This CDR3 comprises 11 residues. Germline lookup yields CDR1 MDHEN and CDR2 SYDVKM. RNA transcripts were the template for amplifying TCR beta CDR3 regions. HTBI primers were used for first-round RT-PCR of the TCR CDR3. TCRdb recomputed calls from the multiplex PCR reads with MiXCR, one row per CDR3 protein. The sample contains 240,000 or so distinct CDR3 sequences, about 16% of which appear only once. The specimen sequenced was blood. The chain is built from TRBV28 and TRBJ1-2; D might be TRBD1 (5 bases). This TCR derives from a young woman with Graves' ophthalmopathy. The CDR3 DNA reads as TGTGCCAGCAGTTTAGGGACTGGCTACACCTTC. Protein: CASSLGTGYTF.